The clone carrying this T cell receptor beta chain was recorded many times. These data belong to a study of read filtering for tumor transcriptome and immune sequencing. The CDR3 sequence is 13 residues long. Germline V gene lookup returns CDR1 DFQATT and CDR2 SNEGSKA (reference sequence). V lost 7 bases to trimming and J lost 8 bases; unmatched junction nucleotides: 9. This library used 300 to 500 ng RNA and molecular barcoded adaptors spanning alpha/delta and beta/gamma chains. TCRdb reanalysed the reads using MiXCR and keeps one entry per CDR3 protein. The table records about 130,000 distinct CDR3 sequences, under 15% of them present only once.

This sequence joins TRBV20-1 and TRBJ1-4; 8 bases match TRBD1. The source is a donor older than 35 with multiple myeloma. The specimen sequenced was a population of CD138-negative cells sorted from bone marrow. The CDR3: CSVSGTGQEKLFF. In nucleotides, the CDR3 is TGCAGTGTCTCCGGGACAGGTCAAGAAAAACTGTTTTTT.